This T cell receptor beta chain was sequenced during a study of cytomegalovirus exposure and HLA in healthy donors. Findings of the study overall: Three CMV-associated chains were confirmed in vitro to be specific for CMV antigens. In an earlier analysis, about 87% or about 30%: the productive usage of most TCR beta V segments.

On this clone: Its antigen remains unidentified.

The PCR employed 60 Vbeta primers together with 13 Jbeta primers. The table came from immunoSEQ multiplex PCR; TCRdb's copy has only in-frame clones and leaves some out. This table has around 230,000 clones, 78% appearing once. Per germline, CDR1 SNHLY and CDR2 FYNNEI. The CDR3 has 17 residues. The ends were cut back, 6 bases at V and 0 bases at J, with 18 bases in the middle. This chain connects TRBV2 to TRBJ2-4; D may be TRBD2 (6 bases). Sample: PBMCs. The sequence was collected from a boy aged 5-17 years in good health and CMV-seronegative. As DNA, the CDR3 is TGTGCCAGCAGCACGGGACTGAAAACCTTAGCCAAAAACATTCAGTACTTC. This encodes CASSTGLKTLAKNIQYF.